Sequencing of this T cell receptor beta chain was carried out in a study of T cell responses to AZD1222 COVID-19 vaccine. Study results and limitations: In a largely white British group with more females than males, clonal diversity was possibly underestimated. Baseline serostatus was positive in only 5 to 7 AZD1222 recipients. A rise in Spike-specific TCR breadth and depth followed two AZD1222 doses.

On this clone: Its matching antigen is unknown.

The data were produced by immunoSEQ multiplex PCR, yet TCRdb's version contains in-frame clones alone and is incomplete. The repertoire includes tens of thousands of clones, approximately 89% of them detected once, and roughly a fifth sits in the top ten. Germline V lookup: CDR1 SGHRS, CDR2 YFSETQ. CDR3 length: 14 amino acids. The V and J ends lost 4 bases and 6 bases, in that order; junction bases with no gene match: 7. This chain connects TRBV5-1 to TRBJ1-2; 9 bases fit TRBD1. The TCR was taken from an adult in good health. This specimen was peripheral blood, taken on day 0 of AZD1222 vaccination. Here the CDR3 reads CASSPDRGADGYTF. The CDR3 region has the DNA TGCGCCAGCAGCCCGGACAGGGGCGCGGATGGCTACACCTTC.